This TCR beta chain was observed in a study of cytomegalovirus exposure and HLA in healthy donors. Study in general: Previous work identified roughly 120 million unique TCR beta sequences from some 170 million T cells. About 80 million unique TCR sequences came from HLA-typed donors in an early release. Study-level results: TCR beta V- and J-gene trimming, according to a later analysis, was linked to a missense DCLRE1C variant.

Concerning this clone: Antigen specificity is unknown.

The study ran its PCR with 60 Vbeta and 13 Jbeta primers. Authors' analysis steps: Among the unique TCR beta chains that a later analysis counted, about 85 million in all, roughly 11 million were shared. Assay: immunoSEQ multiplex PCR; the TCRdb copy retains only in-frame clones and omits some. That table gives V, J and clone size, and the DNA gave D and trimming. The repertoire holds about 230,000 clones, with about 83% as singletons. Germline CDR1 SNHLY, CDR2 FYNNEI. V was trimmed by 2 bases and J by 5 bases, leaving 13 bases between them. This CDR3 spans 15 amino acids. The sequence came from a human donor in good health. The sample was PBMCs. The chain carries TRBV2 and TRBJ2-1, with D possibly being TRBD1 (6 bases). CDR3 residues: CASSEKRRDNNEQFF. In DNA, the CDR3 is TGTGCCAGCAGTGAAAAGCGCAGGGACAACAATGAGCAGTTCTTC.